This is a list of T cell receptor beta chains from one sample in a study of T cell responses to AZD1222 COVID-19 vaccine. Some clones are missing from TCRdb's copy, which holds only in-frame ones; the method was immunoSEQ multiplex PCR. The sample has over 70,000 clones; around 85% are singletons. The sequencing used peripheral blood, collected on day 0 of AZD1222 vaccination. The receptors originated from an adult in good health. Both conserved end residues are part of each CDR3. The D gene is left open where the match is weak. Expanded clones are given a class, and other clones once, few, many or no size at all.

>TRBV6-5|TRBJ1-5|NA|NA
TGTGCCAGCAGTCGGGACGGCTATAGCAATCAGCCCCAGCATTTT
CASSRDGYSNQPQHF
>TRBV5-1|TRBJ2-7|NA|NA
TGCGCCAGCAGCTTACAACTAGCTGGCTACGAGCAGTACTTC
CASSLQLAGYEQYF
>TRBV6-5|TRBJ2-5|NA|NA
TGTGCCAGCAGGAGGACGGGGAGCGGGGAGACCCAGTACTTC
CASRRTGSGETQYF
>TRBV19|TRBJ1-5|TRBD1|NA
TGTGCCAGTAGTATCGGCCAGGGGGGTGGTCAGCCCCAGCATTTT
CASSIGQGGGQPQHF
>TRBV30|TRBJ1-1|NA|NA
TGTGCCTGGGCCCAAAGGGGTGAAGCTTTCTTT
CAWAQRGEAFF
>TRBV7-3|TRBJ2-3|NA|once
TGTGCCAGCAGCTCAACCCCCATAGATACGCAGTATTTT
CASSSTPIDTQYF
>TRBV20-1|TRBJ1-2|NA|NA
TGCAGTGCTAGATGGGAATTAGGCTACACCTTC
CSARWELGYTF
>TRBV28|TRBJ1-4|TRBD1|NA
TGTGCCAGCAGTTCGGGACAGCATGAAAAACTGTTTTTT
CASSSGQHEKLFF
>TRBV18|TRBJ2-3|TRBD1|NA
TGTGCCAGCTCAGGGGACAGGGCCCTCGCAGATACGCAGTATTTT
CASSGDRALADTQYF
>TRBV19|TRBJ2-7|TRBD2|NA
TGTGCCAGTAGTATAAGGAGACCGGGACTAGGGTCCCTCCCTCTCTACGAGCAGTACTTC
CASSIRRPGLGSLPLYEQYF
>TRBV7-2|TRBJ2-7|NA|NA
TGTGCCAGCAGCTCCCCCCAAACCTACGAGCAGTACTTC
CASSSPQTYEQYF
>TRBV27|TRBJ1-5|NA|NA
TGTGCCAGCAGTTTAAACAGGGTCAATCAGCCCCAGCATTTT
CASSLNRVNQPQHF
>TRBV5-6|TRBJ2-1|TRBD1|NA
TGTGCCAGCAGCTTACCGGGACAGGGGACACACAATGAGCAGTTCTTC
CASSLPGQGTHNEQFF
>TRBV7-9|TRBJ1-2|NA|NA
TGTGCCAGCAGTCCGGGCGCCCTATCTCGAGGCTACACCTTC
CASSPGALSRGYTF
>TRBV30|TRBJ1-2|TRBD1|NA
TGTGCCTGGAGTAGGGTGGGACAGAAATACACCTTC
CAWSRVGQKYTF
>TRBV7-2|TRBJ1-2|NA|NA
TGTGCCAGCAGCTCAAGAGTGACACTTAACTATGGCTACACCTTC
CASSSRVTLNYGYTF
>TRBV7-8|TRBJ2-7|NA|once
TGTGCCAGCAGCTTTAGACAAGCAGAGCAGTACTTC
CASSFRQAEQYF
>TRBV19|TRBJ2-5|TRBD2|once
TGTGCCAGTAGTATAGGAGGCCTAGCGGCAAAGACCCAGTACTTC
CASSIGGLAAKTQYF
>TRBV12-3/TRBV12-4|TRBJ1-2|NA|NA
TGTGCCAGCAGACCTACAGGTGACTATGGCTACACCTTC
CASRPTGDYGYTF
>TRBV5-1|TRBJ1-6|NA|NA
TGCGCCAGCAGCTTGCTCTCCTATAATTCACCCCTCCACTTT
CASSLLSYNSPLHF
>TRBV3-1/TRBV3-2|TRBJ2-5|TRBD1|NA
TGTGCCAGCAGCCAAGACTTAGGACAGGGTAAAGAGACCCAGTACTTC
CASSQDLGQGKETQYF
>TRBV6-6|TRBJ1-4|NA|NA
TGTGCCAGCACCATTAGGGGAATCGGCGAAAAACTGTTTTTT
CASTIRGIGEKLFF
>TRBV11-2|TRBJ1-2|TRBD1|NA
TGTGCCAGCAGCTTCTTACAGGGGGCGGGGTACTATGGCTACACCTTC
CASSFLQGAGYYGYTF
>TRBV5-4|TRBJ2-7|TRBD2|NA
TGTGCCAGCAGCGGGGGGGAGTCCCCCTATTACGAGCAGTACTTC
CASSGGESPYYEQYF
>TRBV19|TRBJ1-2|NA|NA
TGTGCCAGTAGTCCGCCGGGGATCGGGCAAAACTATGGCTACACCTTC
CASSPPGIGQNYGYTF
>TRBV27|TRBJ2-1|NA|NA
TGTGCCAGCAGTTTCGAGTCGGGAGTGTACAATGAGCAGTTCTTC
CASSFESGVYNEQFF
>TRBV12-5|TRBJ1-1|TRBD1|few
TGTGCTAGTGGTTTGGGAAAAATGGACAGGGTGAGGACTGAAGCTTTCTTT
CASGLGKMDRVRTEAFF
>TRBV4-1|TRBJ1-5|NA|NA
TGCGCCAGCAGCCAAACTCACGGGAATCAGCCCCAGCATTTT
CASSQTHGNQPQHF